The 18 T cell receptor beta chains below come from one sample, sequenced in a study of Ad26.COV2.S vaccination and SARS-CoV-2 variants. Produced via immunoSEQ multiplex PCR; TCRdb's table is partial and in-frame only. The sample contains roughly 510,000 clones, approximately 90% of which appear only once. Treatment described: about 20 received Ad26.COV2.S at low or high dose, single or two shots; about 5 received placebo; per-sample allocation not given. The samples were gathered on day 63 after the first injection of vaccine or placebo. The sample consisted of peripheral blood, taken in a trial of Ad26.COV2.S vaccine versus placebo. The receptors stem from a person aged 18-60 years who received the Ad26.COV2.S COVID-19 vaccine or a placebo.

This clone showed up just once. The chain has TRBV28 and TRBJ2-7; perhaps TRBD1 as D (5 bases). The CDR3 runs to 14 residues. The V gene lost 6 bases and the J gene lost 6 bases, with 18 bases spanning the gap. Germline-derived CDR1 and CDR2 are MDHEN and SYDVKM. CDR3 sequence: CASRQTLGQREQYF. The CDR3 nucleotides read TGTGCCAGCAGACAAACTTTGGGGCAGCGCGAGCAGTACTTC. Combining the CDR3 with reference TRBV28 and TRBJ2-7 gives the whole variable domain DVKVTQSSRYLVKRTGEKVFLECVQDMDHENMFWYRQDPGLGLRLIYFSYDVKMKEKGDIPEGYSVSREKKERFSLILESASTNQTSMYLCASRQTLGQREQYFGPGTRLTVT.

The rearrangement joins TRBV10-3 to TRBJ1-5, with D tentatively TRBD1 (5 bases). From germline, CDR1 is ENHRY and CDR2 SYGVKD. The CDR3 spans 15 residues. V gave up 4 bases and J gave up 5 bases, with 15 bases separating them. The CDR3 coding sequence is TGTGCCATCAGTGCGGCAGGGAGAGGGGATCAGCCCCAGCATTTT. It specifies CAISAAGRGDQPQHF.

The genes are TRBV7-3 and TRBJ2-1, with D unclear. The CDR3 consists of 14 residues. Trimming shortened V by 2 bases and J by 5 bases, and 10 bases separated the two germline ends. Germline V gene lookup returns CDR1 SGHTA and CDR2 FQGTGA. In DNA, the CDR3 is TGTGCCAGCAGCTTATCCCCTTCGGACAATGAGCAGTTCTTC. Amino acids: CASSLSPSDNEQFF.

The chain recombines TRBV11-2 with TRBJ2-1; D gene unclear. In germline, CDR1 is SGHAT, CDR2 FQNNGV. CDR3 size: 15 residues. V was cut by 3 bases and J by 0 bases, with 9 bases left in between. CDR3 sequence: CASSLRPYSYNEQFF. The CDR3 bases are TGTGCCAGCAGCTTGAGACCGTACTCCTACAATGAGCAGTTCTTC.

This clone was seen once. The V call is TRBV11-2, the J call TRBJ2-2; D remains ambiguous. CDR3 length equals 15 residues. From germline, CDR1 is SGHAT and CDR2 FQNNGV. Trimming removed 5 bases at V and 8 bases at J, with 18 bases between. The CDR3 spells CASSPRRLTNGELFF. The CDR3 nucleotides read TGTGCCAGCAGCCCCCGGCGGCTAACGAATGGGGAGCTGTTTTTT. The full variable domain, in which reference TRBV11-2 and TRBJ2-2 provide the parts outside the CDR3, is EAGVAQSPRYKIIEKRQSVAFWCNPISGHATLYWYQQILGQGPKLLIQFQNNGVVDDSQLPKDRFSAERLKGVDSTLKIQPAKLEDSAVYLCASSPRRLTNGELFFGEGSRLTVL.

The chain employs TRBV12-3 or TRBV12-4 and TRBJ1-4; D gene unclear. The CDR3 covers 13 residues. V lost 3 bases and J 11 bases, leaving 13 bases between the germline ends. CDR3 residues: CASSFDLQDKLFF. The DNA of the CDR3 is TGTGCCAGCAGTTTTGACCTTCAGGATAAACTGTTTTTT.

This clone appeared once. At one boundary the junction diverges from the germline segment, which might be a read error. The rearrangement uses TRBV7-2 and TRBJ1-3; perhaps TRBD1 as D (6 bases). This CDR3 is built from 15 residues. Germline CDR1 and CDR2: SGHTA and FQGNSA. CDR3 coding DNA: TGTGCCAGCAGCCTAGCTCCGGGACACGGAAACACCATATATTTT. It specifies CASSLAPGHGNTIYF.

This chain joins TRBV7-8 and TRBJ2-7, with D tentatively TRBD1 or TRBD2 (5 bases each). CDR3 size: 15 residues. V lost 5 bases, J lost 3 bases, and 17 bases lay in between. CDR1 is SGHVS and CDR2 is FQNEAQ in the germline V gene. The CDR3 region has the DNA TGTGCCAGCAGCCCCAGGGAGAGCGCAAGCTACGAGCAGTACTTC. Translated, it gives CASSPRESASYEQYF.

The chain joins TRBV5-4 to TRBJ1-3; D unclear. The CDR3 totals 16 residues. The ends were cut back, 4 bases at V and 0 bases at J, with 14 bases in the middle. The germline V gene has CDR1 SGHNT and CDR2 YYREEE (reference sequence). The CDR3 is CASSPEVMGSGNTIYF. DNA of the CDR3: TGTGCCAGCAGCCCGGAAGTTATGGGCTCTGGAAACACCATATATTTT.

The chain is built from TRBV2 and TRBJ2-1; 10 nucleotides agree with TRBD2. Germline V gene data show CDR1 as SNHLY and CDR2 as FYNNEI. The CDR3 is 15 amino acids. The J segment lost 8 bases and the V segment lost 6 bases, leaving 10 bases of the junction unmatched. CDR3 sequence (DNA): TGTGCCAGCAGCCCAGAAGCGGGAGGGCCTTATGAGCAGTTCTTC. As protein: CASSPEAGGPYEQFF.

V gene TRBV29-1 combines with J gene TRBJ2-1; 10 nucleotides match TRBD2. The CDR3 spans 15 residues. Per germline, CDR1 SQVTM and CDR2 ANQGSEA. Trimming at V came to 5 bases and at J to 4 bases, leaving 8 bases not matched to a gene. CDR3 DNA sequence: TGCAGCGTTCGTTCGGGACTAGCGTCTTACAATGAGCAGTTCTTC. Protein sequence: CSVRSGLASYNEQFF.

V gene TRBV14 combines with J gene TRBJ2-7; a weak D match, TRBD2 (7 bases). The germline V gene encodes CDR1 SGHDN and CDR2 FVKESK. V shed 3 bases and J shed 2 bases, with 26 bases lying between them. This CDR3 has 19 amino acids. CDR3 nucleotides: TGTGCCAGCAGCCAGATACGACCAGGGGACTACACAACCGCCTACGAGCAGTACTTC. It translates to CASSQIRPGDYTTAYEQYF.

The chain recombines TRBV24-1 with TRBJ1-5; possible D gene TRBD1, 5 bases. Germline CDR1 and CDR2: KGHDR and SFDVKD. V lost 4 bases and J 1 base, leaving 13 bases between the germline ends. The CDR3 has 16 amino acids. Here the CDR3 DNA reads TGTGCCACCAGTGAGGCCGGGACCTCAAGCAATCAGCCCCAGCATTTT. It translates to CATSEAGTSSNQPQHF.

The chain is built from TRBV2 and TRBJ2-2; D might be TRBD1 or TRBD2, each matching 5 bases. The germline CDR1 and CDR2 sequences are SNHLY and FYNNEI. The CDR3 is made up of 19 amino acids. V lost 6 bases, J lost 6 bases, and 29 bases lay in between. The DNA of the CDR3 is TGTGCCAGCAGCAGAAAAACGTTTACCGGGACCTCAAGCGCCGGGGAGCTGTTTTTT. This codes for CASSRKTFTGTSSAGELFF.

The chain carries TRBV5-1 and TRBJ2-7; D may be TRBD2 (6 bases). Looked up from germline, CDR1 is SGHRS and CDR2 is YFSETQ. V lost 4 bases, J lost 7 bases, and 15 bases lay in between. This CDR3 spans 13 amino acids. The CDR3, as DNA: TGCGCCAGCAGCCGGGGGACGGCGGAGGAGCAGTACTTC. Protein sequence: CASSRGTAEEQYF.

This chain links TRBV7-3 with TRBJ2-1, with a tentative D call TRBD1 (5 bases). In germline, CDR1 is SGHTA, CDR2 FQGTGA. Trimming shortened V by 1 base and J by 7 bases, and 17 bases separated the two germline ends. The CDR3 length is 16 residues. CDR3 amino acids: CASSLSPAGSGNEQFF. The CDR3 DNA follows: TGTGCCAGCAGCTTAAGCCCGGCAGGGTCTGGAAATGAGCAGTTCTTC.

The chain has TRBV19 and TRBJ2-3; the D gene is possibly TRBD2 (6 bases). V was shortened by 3 bases and J by 2 bases, with 9 bases between the two germline ends. CDR3 length: 14 residues. The germline CDR1 and CDR2 sequences are LNHDA and SQIVND (reference sequence). CDR3 loop: CASSMGGNTDTQYF. CDR3 coding DNA: TGTGCCAGTAGTATGGGGGGAAACACAGATACGCAGTATTTT.

This clone was recorded once. The chain carries TRBV19 and TRBJ2-1; 7 nucleotides line up with TRBD2. This CDR3 is 16 amino acids long. The ends lost 4 bases at V and 7 bases at J; junction bases unmatched: 13. Germline values: CDR1 LNHDA, CDR2 SQIVND (reference sequence). This CDR3 is CASSKFSAGEGNEQFF. The CDR3 nucleotides are TGTGCCAGTAGTAAGTTTTCGGCGGGAGAGGGTAATGAGCAGTTCTTC.